This T cell receptor (beta chain) was observed in a study of shared clonotypes between healthy human individuals. Looked up from germline, CDR1 is ENHRY and CDR2 is SYGVKD. There are 13 residues in the CDR3. Trimming shortened V by 4 bases and J by 9 bases, and 13 bases separated the two germline ends. About 33,000 T cell genomes (roughly 190 ng DNA) went into each sorted-subset replicate. Repertoires were generated with immunoSEQ multiplex PCR, while TCRdb's copy carries only in-frame clones and drops some. The table has about 2 million clones, roughly 96% seen once. The study's findings and limits: Among donors, sharing of clonotypes was expected to be affected by sequencing depth. Naive subsets typically showed greater estimated richness than memory subsets.

To note about this clone: What it recognizes is unknown.

This rearrangement joins TRBV10-3 to TRBJ2-4, with D perhaps TRBD1 (6 bases). The sample comprised naive CD4+ T cells sorted from blood. This sample's subset: CD45RA+ positively selected. This clonotype was sampled from a man aged 18 to 30 in good health. The CDR3 DNA follows: TGTGCCATCAGTGGTCAGGGGACGGGCATTCAGTACTTC. The encoded protein is CAISGQGTGIQYF.